This T cell receptor beta chain was profiled in a study of T cell responses to AZD1222 COVID-19 vaccine. Some clones are missing from TCRdb's copy, which holds only in-frame ones; the method was immunoSEQ multiplex PCR. The sample gives tens of thousands of clones, roughly 89% of which show up once; under 14% is in the top ten. On this clone itself: The target antigen is unknown.

The germline V gene encodes CDR1 SGHDT and CDR2 YYEEEE. V was clipped by 1 base and J by 4 bases, with 3 bases between them. The CDR3 length is 12 residues. General study findings and limits: A reported finding is that nearly half of spike-specific TCRs target unmutated variant regions.

The sequencing here drew on peripheral blood, taken 28 days after the second AZD1222 dose. The receptor comes from an adult who received the AZD1222 COVID-19 vaccine. The chain couples TRBV5-6 to TRBJ1-5; D ambiguous. This CDR3 is CASSLLNQPQHF. The CDR3 DNA sequence: TGTGCCAGCAGCTTGTTGAATCAGCCCCAGCATTTT.